The 19 T cell receptor beta chains presented below share a single source sample, sequenced in a study of T cell changes during pregnancy in multiple sclerosis. Measured with immunoSEQ multiplex PCR; TCRdb has only the in-frame clones, and not every one. Of 50,000 to 80,000 clones in the sample, about 91% were seen once. The sample here was CD8+ T cells from peripheral blood mononuclear cells, taken before pregnancy. All receptors come from a female donor with multiple sclerosis, enrolled in a pregnancy study.

The chain links TRBV18 to TRBJ1-1; a possible D gene is TRBD1 (5 bases). This CDR3 comprises 15 residues. CDR1 and CDR2 from the germline V gene are KGHSH and LQKENI. V gave up 0 bases and J gave up 6 bases, with 14 bases separating them. CDR3 sequence reads: CASSPPSGGLSEAFF. The CDR3 coding sequence is TGTGCCAGCTCACCACCCTCCGGGGGTTTGTCTGAAGCTTTCTTT.

The J gene is TRBJ2-1, the V gene TRBV9; 9 bases fit TRBD2. There are 17 residues in the CDR3. The ends lost 0 bases at V and 7 bases at J; junction bases unmatched: 11. Germline values: CDR1 SGDLS, CDR2 YYNGEE. Here the CDR3 DNA reads TGTGCCAGCAGCGTAGGCGGGGCGGGGGGGCCTAGGAATGAGCAGTTCTTC. It translates to CASSVGGAGGPRNEQFF.

This chain joins TRBV10-3 and TRBJ2-7; 9 nucleotides agree with TRBD1. Germline assignment: CDR1 ENHRY and CDR2 SYGVKD. Trimming took 8 bases from V and 2 from J; bases not matched to a gene: 4. CDR3 length: 13 amino acids. The CDR3 nucleotides are TGTGCCATCGGACAGGGGTACCCCTACGAGCAGTACTTC. As protein: CAIGQGYPYEQYF.

This chain links TRBV9 with TRBJ2-1; the match to TRBD2 covers 8 bases. Germline values: CDR1 SGDLS, CDR2 YYNGEE. The V segment lost 4 bases and the J segment 5 bases; nucleotides outside the gene matches: 8. This CDR3 spans 15 amino acids. Here the CDR3 DNA reads TGTGCCAGCAGCACTTCGGGGACTAGACACAATGAGCAGTTCTTC. Its translation: CASSTSGTRHNEQFF.

The rearrangement links TRBV27 to TRBJ2-7; no clear D. The germline V and J ends were trimmed by 11 bases and 0 bases, with 11 bases remaining between them. Germline CDR1 is MNHEY and CDR2 is SMNVEV (reference sequence). This CDR3 comprises 12 residues. The CDR3 protein is CACWSSSYEQYF. CDR3 nucleotide sequence: TGTGCCTGCTGGTCGAGCTCCTACGAGCAGTACTTC.

The V gene is TRBV5-6, the J gene TRBJ2-7; tentative D call: TRBD1 (5 bases). The CDR3 is 15 amino acids. Germline CDR1 and CDR2: SGHDT and YYEEEE. The V end was cut by 3 bases, the J end by 2 bases, with 15 bases between. The CDR3 loop is CASSYPGNRPYEQYF. CDR3 nucleotide sequence: TGTGCCAGCAGCTATCCAGGGAATCGGCCCTACGAGCAGTACTTC.

This chain uses TRBV14 with TRBJ2-6; TRBD1 agrees at 9 bases. The CDR3 has 19 amino acids. Germline V gene sequence: CDR1 SGHDN, CDR2 FVKESK. The V segment lost 0 bases and the J segment 3 bases; nucleotides outside the gene matches: 9. The CDR3 sequence: CASSQDGGTGFFGANVLTF. In DNA form, the CDR3 reads TGTGCCAGCAGCCAAGACGGTGGGACAGGGTTCTTTGGGGCCAACGTCCTGACTTTC. The full variable domain, in which reference TRBV14 and TRBJ2-6 provide the parts outside the CDR3, is EAGVTQFPSHSVIEKGQTVTLRCDPISGHDNLYWYRRVMGKEIKFLLHFVKESKQDESGMPNNRFLAERTGGTYSTLKVQPAELEDSGVYFCASSQDGGTGFFGANVLTFGAGSRLTVL.

This chain links TRBV2 with TRBJ2-2; TRBD2 agrees at 7 bases. After removal of 7 bases from V and 0 bases from J, the junction contained 2 bases not matched to a gene. This CDR3 is 14 amino acids long. Germline V gene data show CDR1 as SNHLY and CDR2 as FYNNEI. The CDR3 nucleotides are TGTGCCAGCACTAGCGGTCCGAACACCGGGGAGCTGTTTTTT. This translates into CASTSGPNTGELFF.

The chain carries TRBV27 and TRBJ1-1; D not certain. CDR1 and CDR2 from the germline V gene are MNHEY and SMNVEV (reference sequence). The CDR3 is made up of 14 amino acids. Trimming removed 2 bases from V and 0 bases from J, with 7 bases in between. The chain's CDR3 is CASSLQDLNTEAFF. CDR3 in DNA: TGTGCCAGCAGTTTACAGGACTTGAACACTGAAGCTTTCTTT.

The chain couples TRBV4-1 to TRBJ1-2, with TRBD1 matching over 8 bases. Germline V gives CDR1 MGHRA, CDR2 YSYEKL. This CDR3 has 17 residues. The V gene end was trimmed by 5 bases and the J gene end by 5 bases; junction bases not matched to a gene: 16. CDR3 amino acids: CASSRWGQAPRHYGYTF. The CDR3 DNA sequence: TGCGCCAGCAGCAGATGGGGACAGGCCCCACGCCATTATGGCTACACCTTC.

The chain is built from TRBV27 and TRBJ1-2; no firm D call. The CDR3 consists of 13 residues. Germline CDR1 is MNHEY and CDR2 is SMNVEV (reference sequence). V dropped 3 bases and J dropped 2 bases, with 7 bases sitting between them. CDR3 sequence: CASSFTENYGYTF. The CDR3 DNA follows: TGTGCCAGCAGTTTTACAGAAAACTATGGCTACACCTTC.

The chain uses TRBV7-9 and TRBJ1-2; D remains unclear. The ends were cut back, 5 bases at V and 2 bases at J, with 12 bases in the middle. The CDR3 sequence is 14 residues long. Per the germline V gene, CDR1 is SEHNR and CDR2 is FQNEAQ (reference sequence). The CDR3 coding sequence is TGTGCCAGCAGCCTCGACTCGGGGAACTATGGCTACACCTTC. Translated, it gives CASSLDSGNYGYTF.

The gene calls are TRBV6-5 and TRBJ1-5, with a tentative D call TRBD1 (6 bases). Trimming removed 5 bases from V and 5 bases from J, with 10 bases in between. Germline CDR1 and CDR2: MNHEY and SVGAGI. The CDR3 covers 13 residues. The CDR3 nucleotides read TGTGCCAGCAGTCTAAACAGGGATCAGCCCCAGCATTTT. It specifies CASSLNRDQPQHF.

V gene TRBV5-1 combines with J gene TRBJ2-1; TRBD2 matches 8 bases. Germline assignment: CDR1 SGHRS and CDR2 YFSETQ. The CDR3 contains 15 residues. V was clipped by 2 bases and J by 6 bases; unmatched bases: 7. The chain's CDR3 is CASSFRGGHVNEQFF. CDR3 DNA sequence: TGCGCCAGCAGCTTCCGGGGGGGCCACGTCAATGAGCAGTTCTTC.

This clone has just one count. This chain uses TRBV13 with TRBJ1-1, with TRBD1 identical over 7 bases. Germline-derived CDR1 and CDR2 are PRHDT and FYEKMQ (reference sequence). V shed 4 bases and J 4 bases; nucleotides not matched to a gene: 12. This CDR3 is 16 amino acids long. This chain's CDR3 is CASSSRGAGRSTEAFF. The CDR3 bases are TGTGCCAGCAGCTCCAGGGGGGCAGGGAGGAGCACTGAAGCTTTCTTT.

V and J are TRBV5-6 and TRBJ2-2; 10 positions agree with TRBD2. The CDR3 is 16 amino acids. In germline, CDR1 is SGHDT, CDR2 YYEEEE. Trimming cost V 0 bases and J 4 bases; bases outside gene matches: 3. The CDR3 region has the DNA TGTGCCAGCAGCTTGGCACTAGCGGGGTCCACCGGGGAGCTGTTTTTT. It encodes CASSLALAGSTGELFF.

This clone was found a few times. V is TRBV5-1 and J is TRBJ1-1; D gene ambiguous. CDR1 and CDR2 from the germline V gene are SGHRS and YFSETQ. The V end lost 0 bases, the J end lost 0 bases, and 3 bases lay between the germline ends. The CDR3 length is 13 residues. In DNA, the CDR3 is TGCGCCAGCAGCTTGGCGGTGAACACTGAAGCTTTCTTT. Its translation is CASSLAVNTEAFF. The variable domain in full, with the rest retrieved from reference TRBV5-1 and TRBJ1-1, is KAGVTQTPRYLIKTRGQQVTLSCSPISGHRSVSWYQQTPGQGLQFLFEYFSETQRNKGNFPGRFSGRQFSNSRSEMNVSTLELGDSALYLCASSLAVNTEAFFGQGTRLTVV.

The sample holds one count of this clone. The chain is built from TRBV10-2 and TRBJ2-4, with TRBD1 matching 9 bases. The trim removed 10 bases at V and 6 bases at J, leaving 10 bases unmatched. Germline V gene data show CDR1 as WSHSY and CDR2 as SAAADI. The CDR3 covers 14 residues. CDR3 sequence reads: CATHTGQGRNIQYF. The CDR3 DNA sequence: TGCGCCACCCATACTGGACAGGGGAGAAACATTCAGTACTTC.

The chain employs TRBV4-2 and TRBJ2-7; possibly TRBD2 for D (6 bases). The CDR3 is made up of 15 amino acids. Germline CDR1 LGHNA, CDR2 YNFKEQ. Trimming left V 0 bases short and J 2 bases short, with 11 bases between. The CDR3 loop is CASSQEWEVPYEQYF. The CDR3 coding sequence is TGTGCCAGCAGCCAAGAATGGGAGGTCCCCTACGAGCAGTACTTC.